This T cell receptor beta chain is from a study of regulatory T cells in long-lasting Graves disease. General observations from the study: There were preferences for TRBV28, TRBJ1-2 and TRBJ2-5 in persistent disease.

Germline V gives CDR1 SQVTM, CDR2 ANQGSEA. CDR3 length equals 14 residues. A single count supports this clonotype. Its matching antigen is unknown. CDR3-region Arm-PCR and iRepertoire HTBI primers produced the TCR beta libraries. TCRdb used MiXCR to reprocess the multiplex PCR reads, holding one entry per CDR3 protein. This table holds 600,000 to 850,000 distinct CDR3 sequences, around 32% found once. Time point defined: persistent/refractory GD, antithyroid drugs over 5 years with positive TRAb. From PBMCs, RNA was extracted and then used to make the TCR library. This specimen consisted of peripheral blood mononuclear cells (PBMCs), obtained when the disease was refractory, from a patient treated with antithyroid drugs. The clonotype originates from a female donor with Graves disease. The chain couples TRBV29-1 to TRBJ2-5, with TRBD2 identical over 7 bases. The J call may be wrong; the DNA end is better matched by TRBJ2-1. The CDR3 loop is CSVKVRAGEDEQFF. CDR3 nucleotides: TGCAGCGTTAAAGTTCGGGCGGGAGAGGATGAGCAGTTCTTC.